This T cell receptor (beta chain) is from a study of blood T cell repertoires in COVID-19 (dated by TCRdb to 2020 to 2022). A note on the overall study: The collaborator samples originated in the United States, Italy and Spain and spanned the acute and convalescent phases of COVID-19. The material from the prospective study consisted of cDNA or gDNA derived from T cells, B-cell-depleted T cells, or PBMCs. The dataset comprised deeply sampled blood TCRbeta repertoires from subjects exposed to, actively infected with, or recovered from COVID-19. A freely available public database, intended as a resource for researchers studying the immune response to SARS-CoV-2, is where the repertoires were released. The samples were drawn from two sources: the first 160 participants of the ongoing ImmuneRACE study, and 950 to 1,500 subjects contributed by 6 global collaborators. Nearly every sample came with metadata listing a de-identified subject ID, COVID-19 status, age in years and sex. Where available, HLA class I and class II types were taken from metadata supplied by the sample provider and were not determined by assay-based typing.

Broader findings and caveats from the paper: How much clinical and demographic metadata was included differed by source and by participant, and the metadata was provided uncurated.

This clone was detected once. Its antigen has not been determined. Base quality data are lacking; no much larger clone is found one base away. Each collaborating institution followed its own protocols to collect whole blood in K2EDTA tubes. For TCRbeta analysis, collaborators shipped samples in one of three forms: frozen whole blood, isolated PBMCs, or DNA extracted from either of those sample types. TCRbeta CDR3 regions were amplified from genomic DNA by means of the immunoSEQ Assay, a bias-controlled multiplex PCR. Turning to the authors' computational methods: Nucleated cell counts per sample were estimated from amplification of reference gene primers within the assay. Sequence reads were collapsed and filtered to measure the absolute abundance of every unique TCRbeta CDR3 rearrangement. For each sample, productive Simpson clonality was calculated by taking the square root of Simpson's diversity index across productive rearrangements. TCRdb took over this immuneACCESS table, retaining in-frame rearrangements with V and J assigned. Such tables are incomplete; in checked studies, under half of the missing clones stem from an unresolved V gene, and the remainder is unexplained. V, J and clone size reflect that table, while D and trimming were determined from the DNA. This sample has more than 50,000 clones in its table, and more than 60% of those were observed once. In total, the top ten clones hold roughly 14% of the sample.

The TCR sequence derives from a woman between 70 and 85 years old with acute or convalescent COVID-19. The sequenced sample consisted of peripheral blood.

The encoded CDR3 is CASSPTHRAINQPQHF. The bases read TGTGCCAGCTCACCAACACACAGGGCAATCAATCAGCCCCAGCATTTT. The rearranged chain carries TRBV18 and TRBJ1-5; the D gene is perhaps TRBD1, from 6 matching bases. The germline V gene supplies CDR1 KGHSH and CDR2 LQKENI. The CDR3 measures 16 amino acids from cysteine to phenylalanine. The only DNA kept is the CDR3, 48 bases in frame from the first base. Trimming takes 2 bases from V and 3 bases from J, and the germline ends sit 14 bases apart. The entire variable domain, with the stretches around the CDR3 drawn from the reference TRBV18 and TRBJ1-5 proteins, is NAGVMQNPRHLVRRRGQEARLRCSPMKGHSHVYWYRQLPEEGLKFMVYLQKENIIDESGMPKERFSAEFPKEGPSILRIQQVVRGDSAAYFCASSPTHRAINQPQHFGDGTRLSIL.